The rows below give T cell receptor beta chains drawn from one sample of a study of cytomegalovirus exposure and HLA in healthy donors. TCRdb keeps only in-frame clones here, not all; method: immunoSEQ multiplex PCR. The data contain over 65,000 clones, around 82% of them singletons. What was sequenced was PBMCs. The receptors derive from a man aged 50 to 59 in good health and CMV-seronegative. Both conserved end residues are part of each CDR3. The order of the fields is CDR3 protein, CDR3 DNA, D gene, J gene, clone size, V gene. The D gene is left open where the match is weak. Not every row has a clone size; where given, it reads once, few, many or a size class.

cdr3_aa: CASSESSGAAQETQYF; cdr3_nt: TGTGCCAGCAGCGAGTCTAGCGGGGCTGCACAAGAGACCCAGTACTTC; d_call: TRBD2; j_call: TRBJ2-5; clone_size: -; v_call: TRBV9
cdr3_aa: CASSLGKGEKLFF; cdr3_nt: TGCGCCAGCAGCTTGGGGAAGGGGGAAAAACTGTTTTTT; d_call: -; j_call: TRBJ1-4; clone_size: -; v_call: TRBV5-1
cdr3_aa: CASSHRELRSEQYF; cdr3_nt: TGTGCCAGCAGCCACCGGGAACTTCGGTCCGAGCAGTACTTC; d_call: -; j_call: TRBJ2-7; clone_size: -; v_call: TRBV27
cdr3_aa: CASSYPSTGTYGYTF; cdr3_nt: TGTGCCAGCAGTTACCCGAGTACAGGGACCTATGGCTACACCTTC; d_call: -; j_call: TRBJ1-2; clone_size: once; v_call: TRBV6-6
cdr3_aa: CASSPSRASGNTIYF; cdr3_nt: TGTGCCAGCTCACCGAGCAGGGCAAGTGGAAACACCATATATTTT; d_call: -; j_call: TRBJ1-3; clone_size: -; v_call: TRBV18
cdr3_aa: CASRSDAGARLEKLFF; cdr3_nt: TGCGCCAGCAGGTCGGACGCAGGGGCGCGTTTAGAAAAACTGTTTTTT; d_call: -; j_call: TRBJ1-4; clone_size: -; v_call: TRBV5-1
cdr3_aa: CARSLGVPTSTDTQYF; cdr3_nt: TGTGCCAGAAGCTTGGGAGTCCCCACTAGCACAGATACGCAGTATTTT; d_call: -; j_call: TRBJ2-3; clone_size: -; v_call: TRBV5-3
cdr3_aa: CASTHRTAGGGYTF; cdr3_nt: TGTGCCAGCACTCACCGGACGGCGGGCGGAGGCTACACCTTC; d_call: -; j_call: TRBJ1-2; clone_size: -; v_call: TRBV6-1
cdr3_aa: CASGTNTGELFF; cdr3_nt: TGTGCCAGCGGGACAAACACCGGGGAGCTGTTTTTT; d_call: -; j_call: TRBJ2-2; clone_size: -; v_call: TRBV28
cdr3_aa: CASGLARGDETQYF; cdr3_nt: TGTGCTAGTGGTTTGGCACGGGGGGACGAGACCCAGTACTTC; d_call: TRBD2; j_call: TRBJ2-5; clone_size: -; v_call: TRBV12-5
cdr3_aa: CASSPNPHNSPLHF; cdr3_nt: TGTGCCAGCTCCCCTAACCCGCACAATTCACCCCTCCACTTT; d_call: -; j_call: TRBJ1-6; clone_size: -; v_call: TRBV18
cdr3_aa: CASSPGQGAREQFF; cdr3_nt: TGTGCTAGCAGCCCTGGACAGGGGGCGCGTGAGCAGTTCTTC; d_call: TRBD1; j_call: TRBJ2-1; clone_size: few; v_call: TRBV7-7
cdr3_aa: CASSAPGTGGDGYTF; cdr3_nt: TGTGCCAGCAGCGCCCCTGGGACAGGTGGGGATGGCTACACCTTC; d_call: TRBD1; j_call: TRBJ1-2; clone_size: -; v_call: TRBV5-4
cdr3_aa: CASSLGAAAQETQYF; cdr3_nt: TGTGCCAGCAGCTTAGGGGCAGCAGCCCAAGAGACCCAGTACTTC; d_call: -; j_call: TRBJ2-5; clone_size: few; v_call: TRBV7-2
cdr3_aa: CASSLGRLAGGRDEQYF; cdr3_nt: TGTGCCAGCAGCTTAGGGAGACTAGCGGGGGGGCGGGACGAGCAGTACTTC; d_call: TRBD2; j_call: TRBJ2-7; clone_size: -; v_call: TRBV11-2
cdr3_aa: CASSPRFGGAREKLFF; cdr3_nt: TGTGCCAGCAGCCCGAGGTTTGGGGGCGCAAGGGAAAAACTGTTTTTT; d_call: -; j_call: TRBJ1-4; clone_size: -; v_call: TRBV28
cdr3_aa: CASSLGAKPAEQFF; cdr3_nt: TGTGCCAGCAGCTTAGGGGCCAAGCCAGCAGAGCAGTTCTTC; d_call: -; j_call: TRBJ2-1; clone_size: -; v_call: TRBV7-2
cdr3_aa: CASSPQGLGETQYF; cdr3_nt: TGTGCCAGCAGCCCCCAGGGTCTTGGGGAGACCCAGTACTTC; d_call: -; j_call: TRBJ2-5; clone_size: -; v_call: TRBV7-2
cdr3_aa: CASSPTGDAKNIQYF; cdr3_nt: TGCGCCAGCAGCCCGACAGGGGATGCCAAAAACATTCAGTACTTC; d_call: TRBD1; j_call: TRBJ2-4; clone_size: -; v_call: TRBV4-3
cdr3_aa: CASSPGGAGANVLTF; cdr3_nt: TGTGCCAGCTCCCCAGGCGGGGCCGGGGCCAACGTCCTGACTTTC; d_call: -; j_call: TRBJ2-6; clone_size: -; v_call: TRBV18
cdr3_aa: CASRLGNTEAFF; cdr3_nt: TGTGCCAGCAGGCTAGGGAACACTGAAGCTTTCTTT; d_call: -; j_call: TRBJ1-1; clone_size: -; v_call: TRBV6-1
cdr3_aa: CASSLEDKYTGELFF; cdr3_nt: TGCGCCAGCAGCTTGGAAGACAAGTACACCGGGGAGCTGTTTTTT; d_call: -; j_call: TRBJ2-2; clone_size: -; v_call: TRBV5-1
cdr3_aa: CASISGLAGGTDTQYF; cdr3_nt: TGTGCCAGCATCTCGGGACTAGCGGGGGGCACAGATACGCAGTATTTT; d_call: TRBD2; j_call: TRBJ2-3; clone_size: -; v_call: TRBV2
cdr3_aa: CASSGHRVNYGYTF; cdr3_nt: TGTGCCAGCAGCGGACACAGGGTCAACTATGGCTACACCTTC; d_call: -; j_call: TRBJ1-2; clone_size: -; v_call: TRBV21-1
cdr3_aa: CASRGSGGPGDTQYF; cdr3_nt: TGCGCCAGCAGAGGTAGCGGGGGCCCGGGGGATACGCAGTATTTT; d_call: TRBD2; j_call: TRBJ2-3; clone_size: -; v_call: TRBV5-1
cdr3_aa: CASSRRGREAFF; cdr3_nt: TGTGCCAGCAGTCGTAGGGGGCGCGAAGCTTTCTTT; d_call: TRBD1; j_call: TRBJ1-1; clone_size: -; v_call: TRBV6-6